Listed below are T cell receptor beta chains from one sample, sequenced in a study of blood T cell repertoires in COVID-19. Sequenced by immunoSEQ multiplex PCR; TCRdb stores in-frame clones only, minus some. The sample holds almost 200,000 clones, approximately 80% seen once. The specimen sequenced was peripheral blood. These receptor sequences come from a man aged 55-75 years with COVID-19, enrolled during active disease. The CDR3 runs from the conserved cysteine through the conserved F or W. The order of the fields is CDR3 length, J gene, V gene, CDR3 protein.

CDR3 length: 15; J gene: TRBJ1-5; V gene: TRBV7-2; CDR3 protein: CASSLQQGGNQPQHF
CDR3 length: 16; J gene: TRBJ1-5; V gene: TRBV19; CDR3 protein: CASSIDPQVRNQPQHF
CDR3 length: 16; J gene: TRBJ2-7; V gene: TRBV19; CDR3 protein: CASSTTPGTGNHEQYF
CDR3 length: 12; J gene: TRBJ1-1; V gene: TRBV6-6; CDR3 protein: CASSYGGTEAFF
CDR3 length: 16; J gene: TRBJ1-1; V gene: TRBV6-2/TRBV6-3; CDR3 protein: CASSMRTGALNTEAFF
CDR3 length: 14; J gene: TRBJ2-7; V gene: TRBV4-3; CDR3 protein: CASSQDGGQYEQYF
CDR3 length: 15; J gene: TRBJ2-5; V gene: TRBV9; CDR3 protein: CASSPRQGDVETQYF
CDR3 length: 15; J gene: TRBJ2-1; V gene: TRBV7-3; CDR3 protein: CASSPPGSGMHEQFF
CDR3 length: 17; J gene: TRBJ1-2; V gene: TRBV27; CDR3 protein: CASTPQGIIPFNYGYTF
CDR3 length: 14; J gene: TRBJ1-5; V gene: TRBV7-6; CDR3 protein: CASSPTGGGQPQHF
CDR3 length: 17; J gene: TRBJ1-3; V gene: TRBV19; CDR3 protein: CASSSTSRSYSGNTIYF
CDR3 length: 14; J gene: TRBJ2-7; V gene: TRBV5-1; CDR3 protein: CASNAGLRAYEQYF
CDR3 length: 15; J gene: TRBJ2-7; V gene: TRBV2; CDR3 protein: CASSKQQGGVNEQYF
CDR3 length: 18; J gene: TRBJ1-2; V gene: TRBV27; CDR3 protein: CASSPRPQGQGGSYGYTF
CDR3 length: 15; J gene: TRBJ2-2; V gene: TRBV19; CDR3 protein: CASSIQGIGTGELFF
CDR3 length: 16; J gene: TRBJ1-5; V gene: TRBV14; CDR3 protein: CASSQEGRVGAQPQHF
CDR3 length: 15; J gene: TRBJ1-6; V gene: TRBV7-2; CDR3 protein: CASSSDGHHNSPLHF
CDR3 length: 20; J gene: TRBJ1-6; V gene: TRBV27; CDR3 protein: CASSTYGTGGIRPVGSPLHF
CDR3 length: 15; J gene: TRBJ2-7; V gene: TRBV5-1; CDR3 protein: CASTKPGGGSYEQYF
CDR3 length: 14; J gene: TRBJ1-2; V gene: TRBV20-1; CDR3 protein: CSASVGQGRYGYTF
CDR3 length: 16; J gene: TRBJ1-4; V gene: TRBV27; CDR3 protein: CASSLRPRARGEKLFF
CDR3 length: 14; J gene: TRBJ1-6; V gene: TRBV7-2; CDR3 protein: CASSHRQGGSPLHF
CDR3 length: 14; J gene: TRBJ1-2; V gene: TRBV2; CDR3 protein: CASSRQGSNGGYTF
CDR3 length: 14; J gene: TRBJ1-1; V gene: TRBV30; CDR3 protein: CAWKWSGAHTEAFF
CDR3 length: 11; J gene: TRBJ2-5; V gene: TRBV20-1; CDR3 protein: CSAPPGETQYF
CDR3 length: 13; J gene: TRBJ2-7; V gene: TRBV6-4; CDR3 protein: CASSRLQGNEQYF
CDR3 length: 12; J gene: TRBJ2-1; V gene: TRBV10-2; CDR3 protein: CASNSGEFEQFF
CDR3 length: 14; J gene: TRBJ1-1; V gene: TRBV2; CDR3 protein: CASNSRTGASEAFF
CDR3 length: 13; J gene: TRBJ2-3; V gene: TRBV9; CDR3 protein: CASSPLRADTQYF
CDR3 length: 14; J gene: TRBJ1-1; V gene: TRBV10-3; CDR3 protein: CATSSGGQGAKAFF
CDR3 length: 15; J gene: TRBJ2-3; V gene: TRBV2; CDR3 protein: CADSIQGNGADTQYF